The 15 T cell receptor beta chains presented below share a single source sample, sequenced in a study of PD-1 blockade in classical Hodgkin lymphoma. Generated by immunoSEQ multiplex PCR, the TCRdb table keeps only in-frame clones and is missing some. The sample lists tens of thousands of clones, about 92% occurring once. Brentuximab vedotin exposure varied, and every patient relapsed after autologous stem cell transplantation. This sample comprised peripheral blood mononuclear cells (PBMCs), obtained at baseline. The receptors originated from a human donor with classical Hodgkin lymphoma.

This sequence joins TRBV10-3 and TRBJ1-3, with D unresolved. This CDR3 comprises 18 residues. Germline loops: CDR1 ENHRY, CDR2 SYGVKD. V was shortened by 3 bases and J by 0 bases, with 18 bases between the two germline ends. This chain's CDR3 is CAISDGFGDKSSGNTIYF. CDR3 nucleotides: TGTGCCATCAGTGATGGCTTCGGAGACAAGAGCTCTGGAAACACCATATATTTT.

The chain employs TRBV6-5 and TRBJ1-4; D gene unclear. V was cut by 3 bases and J by 12 bases, with 14 bases left in between. There are 13 residues in the CDR3. From germline, CDR1 is MNHEY and CDR2 SVGAGI. CDR3 amino acids: CASSYSPGKELFF. The CDR3 DNA reads TGTGCCAGCAGTTATAGTCCGGGGAAAGAACTGTTTTTT.

There are a few counts of this clone. The chain joins TRBV27 to TRBJ2-7, with TRBD2 matching 7 bases. In germline, CDR1 is MNHEY, CDR2 SMNVEV (reference sequence). J was trimmed by 5 bases and V by 6 bases; bases with no gene match: 16. The CDR3 runs to 16 residues. The CDR3 DNA sequence: TGTGCCAGCAGAAAGACTAGCTTAGTTTCTGACCACGAGCAGTACTTC. This gives the protein CASRKTSLVSDHEQYF.

The chain combines TRBV28 with TRBJ1-4; no definite D call. Trimming removed 4 bases at V and 0 bases at J, with 21 bases between. The V gene's germline CDR1 is MDHEN and CDR2 SYDVKM. This CDR3 is 19 amino acids long. The CDR3 reads CASSSQTLRGPTTNEKLFF. The CDR3, as DNA: TGTGCCAGCAGTTCGCAAACACTCAGAGGTCCCACAACTAATGAAAAACTGTTTTTT.

The rearrangement uses TRBV7-3 and TRBJ2-1, with 14 bases matching TRBD2. Germline loops: CDR1 SGHTA, CDR2 FQGTGA. Germline trimming cut 3 bases from V and 8 bases from J; bases unmatched to any gene: 3. The CDR3 length is 15 residues. In DNA form, the CDR3 reads TGTGCCAGCAGCTTGGGACTAGCGGGAGATGATGAGCAGTTCTTC. This gives the protein CASSLGLAGDDEQFF.

Here the CDR3 DNA reads TGTGCCAGCAGGGACCACGTAGGGGGCTGGGATACGCAGTATTTT. Translation gives CASRDHVGGWDTQYF. V is TRBV2 and J is TRBJ2-3, with 7 bases lining up with TRBD1. J lost 6 bases, V lost 6 bases, and 12 bases had no gene match. The CDR3 is 15 residues long. Germline CDR1 and CDR2: SNHLY and FYNNEI.

About this clone itself: The junction does not match germline at one end; this may be a read error. The chain joins TRBV19 to TRBJ1-1; D may be TRBD1 (6 bases). CDR1 and CDR2 from the germline V gene are LNHDA and SQIVND (reference sequence). The CDR3 contains 15 residues. In nucleotides, the CDR3 is TGTGCCAGTAGTATATTAGGGGGGAGCGGCACTGAAACTTTCTTT. Translating gives CASSILGGSGTETFF. Full variable domain (outside the CDR3, taken from reference TRBV19 and TRBJ1-1): DGGITQSPKYLFRKEGQNVTLSCEQNLNHDAMYWYRQDPGQGLRLIYYSQIVNDFQKGDIAEGYSVSREKKESFPLTVTSAQKNPTAFYLCASSILGGSGTETFFGQGTRLTVV.

The gene calls are TRBV19 and TRBJ2-7; D is possibly TRBD1 (7 bases). Trimming removed 10 bases at V and 2 bases at J, with 21 bases between. CDR1 and CDR2 from the germline V gene are LNHDA and SQIVND (reference sequence). The CDR3 length is 15 residues. The CDR3 loop reads CATTFGGRGTYEQYF. CDR3 coding DNA: TGTGCCACCACATTCGGGGGCAGGGGGACCTACGAGCAGTACTTC.

The chain uses TRBV10-1 and TRBJ2-4; 8 bases map to TRBD1. CDR1 and CDR2 from the germline V gene are WNHNN and SYGVQD (reference sequence). This CDR3 has 13 residues. The V and J ends lost 6 bases and 6 bases, in that order; junction bases with no gene match: 4. The CDR3 sequence is CASRGTGGNIQYF. CDR3 in DNA: TGCGCCAGCAGGGGAACAGGGGGAAACATTCAGTACTTC.

This clone was seen only once. The DNA of the CDR3 is TGTGCCAGCAGCCAAGGCCGGACTAGCGGGGGGCTGTACTACGAGCAGTACTTC. Translation: CASSQGRTSGGLYYEQYF. V and J are TRBV4-2 and TRBJ2-7; 14 bases are shared with TRBD2. V dropped 1 base and J dropped 3; count of bases not matched to a gene: 8. This CDR3 region has 18 residues. The germline gives CDR1 LGHNA, CDR2 YNFKEQ.

This clone was seen just once. The gene calls are TRBV5-6 and TRBJ1-2; 8 positions match TRBD1. The CDR3 is 15 amino acids. CDR1 is SGHDT, CDR2 YYEEEE, per germline. J was trimmed by 5 bases and V by 7 bases; bases with no gene match: 13. CDR3 coding DNA: TGTGCCAGCGGCCCTGACAGGGGAATGGGGTATGGCTACACCTTC. Translated, it gives CASGPDRGMGYGYTF.

This clone is a singleton in its sample. The chain employs TRBV5-1 and TRBJ1-3; D is uncertain. The CDR3 consists of 17 residues. Between the trimmed V and J ends, which lost 0 bases and 0 bases, there was a span of 13 bases. From germline, CDR1 is SGHRS and CDR2 YFSETQ. CDR3 in amino acids: CASSLGGSYSSGNTIYF. CDR3 bases: TGCGCCAGCAGCTTGGGAGGCAGTTATAGCTCTGGAAACACCATATATTTT.

The chain joins TRBV9 to TRBJ2-7; D is ambiguous. Germline CDR1 reads SGDLS; CDR2 reads YYNGEE. V gave up 0 bases and J gave up 3 bases, with 10 bases separating them. The CDR3 has 14 amino acids. The CDR3 loop reads CASSVVGSDYEQYF. Written as DNA, the CDR3 is TGTGCCAGCAGCGTAGTGGGTTCGGACTACGAGCAGTACTTC.

The V and J genes are TRBV7-6 and TRBJ2-7, with D possibly being TRBD1 (6 bases). Germline loops: CDR1 SGHVS, CDR2 FNYEAQ. V dropped 0 bases and J dropped 6 bases, with 15 bases sitting between them. This CDR3 is 15 amino acids long. The CDR3, as DNA: TGTGCCAGCAGCTTAGCGGACGGGACACCCCTCGAGCAGTACTTC. Amino acid sequence: CASSLADGTPLEQYF.

The J gene is TRBJ2-7, the V gene TRBV27; D is uncertain. This CDR3 comprises 11 residues. The germline gives CDR1 MNHEY, CDR2 SMNVEV (reference sequence). Trimming cost V 2 bases and J 3 bases, with 2 bases left between them. CDR3 nucleotides: TGTGCCAGCAGTTTAGGCTACGAGCAGTACTTC. Residues: CASSLGYEQYF.